This paragraph covers one TCR beta chain sequence. The source of the sample is a study of T cells in Graves' hyperthyroidism and ophthalmopathy. V dropped 10 bases and J dropped 1 base, with 11 bases sitting between them. The length of the CDR3 is 13 residues. The germline gives CDR1 MNHNS, CDR2 SASEGT. Researchers amplified the TCR beta CDR3 regions from RNA transcripts. HTBI primers were employed in a first-round RT-PCR of the TCR CDR3. TCRdb re-derived calls from the multiplex PCR reads in MiXCR, one entry per CDR3 protein. The sample includes about 380,000 distinct CDR3 sequences, around 18% of them seen just once. Fresh peripheral blood, 8 to 10 ml, was the source of the PBMCs.

The chain recombines TRBV6-1 with TRBJ1-3; D is undetermined. Source material: blood. The TCR originated in a man aged 18 to 35 with Graves' ophthalmopathy. The DNA for the CDR3 is TGTGCCACCACGGACGGTTCTGGAAACACCATATATTTT. Protein product: CATTDGSGNTIYF.